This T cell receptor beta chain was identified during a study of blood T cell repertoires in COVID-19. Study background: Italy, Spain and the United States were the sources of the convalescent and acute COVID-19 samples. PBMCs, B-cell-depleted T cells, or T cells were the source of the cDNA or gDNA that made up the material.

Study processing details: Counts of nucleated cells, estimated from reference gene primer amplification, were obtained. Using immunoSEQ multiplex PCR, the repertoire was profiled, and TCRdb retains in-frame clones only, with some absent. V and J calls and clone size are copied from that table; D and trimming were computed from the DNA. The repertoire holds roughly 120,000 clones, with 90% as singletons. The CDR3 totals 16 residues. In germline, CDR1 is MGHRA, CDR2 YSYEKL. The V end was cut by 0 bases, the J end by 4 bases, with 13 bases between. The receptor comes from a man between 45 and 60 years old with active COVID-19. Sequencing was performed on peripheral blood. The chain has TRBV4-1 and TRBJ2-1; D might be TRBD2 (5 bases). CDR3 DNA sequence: TGCGCCAGCAGCCAAGATGAGGGCGGAGGATACAATGAGCAGTTCTTC. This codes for CASSQDEGGGYNEQFF.